This record looks at one T cell receptor beta chain sequence and its context. Per the authors' pipeline: Amplified reference gene primers provided the basis for estimating nucleated cell counts. This table comes from immunoSEQ multiplex PCR, and its TCRdb copy is limited to in-frame clones, with some not included. V, J and clone size reflect that table, while D and trimming were determined from the DNA. The sample shows a few hundred thousand clones, less than 90% of them seen only once. These data belong to a study of blood T cell repertoires in COVID-19. Across the study: T cells, B-cell-depleted T cells, or PBMCs provided the cDNA or gDNA that served as material.

This CDR3 is built from 15 residues. V was trimmed by 2 bases and J by 8 bases, leaving 15 bases between them. Germline V gene data show CDR1 as MNHEY and CDR2 as SMNVEV (reference sequence). Sequenced: peripheral blood. This TCR was recovered from a man between 40 and 49 years old with active or convalescent COVID-19. The chain uses TRBV27 and TRBJ1-4; D remains ambiguous. The DNA of the CDR3 is TGTGCCAGCAGTTTAGGAGGCTGGAGAGGGGAAAAACTGTTTTTT. Protein sequence: CASSLGGWRGEKLFF.